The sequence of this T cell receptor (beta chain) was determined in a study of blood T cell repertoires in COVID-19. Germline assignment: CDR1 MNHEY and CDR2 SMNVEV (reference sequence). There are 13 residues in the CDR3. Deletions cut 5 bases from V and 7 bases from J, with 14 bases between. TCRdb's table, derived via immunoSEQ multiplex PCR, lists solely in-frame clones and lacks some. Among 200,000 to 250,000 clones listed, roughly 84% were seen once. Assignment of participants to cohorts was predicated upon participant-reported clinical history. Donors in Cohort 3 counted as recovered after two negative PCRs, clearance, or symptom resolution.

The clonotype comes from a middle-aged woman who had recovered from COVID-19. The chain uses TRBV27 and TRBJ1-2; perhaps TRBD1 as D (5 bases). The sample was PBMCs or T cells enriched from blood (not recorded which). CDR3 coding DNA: TGTGCCAGCAGTCCCGGGGGGTCGGTTGGCTACACCTTC. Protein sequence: CASSPGGSVGYTF.